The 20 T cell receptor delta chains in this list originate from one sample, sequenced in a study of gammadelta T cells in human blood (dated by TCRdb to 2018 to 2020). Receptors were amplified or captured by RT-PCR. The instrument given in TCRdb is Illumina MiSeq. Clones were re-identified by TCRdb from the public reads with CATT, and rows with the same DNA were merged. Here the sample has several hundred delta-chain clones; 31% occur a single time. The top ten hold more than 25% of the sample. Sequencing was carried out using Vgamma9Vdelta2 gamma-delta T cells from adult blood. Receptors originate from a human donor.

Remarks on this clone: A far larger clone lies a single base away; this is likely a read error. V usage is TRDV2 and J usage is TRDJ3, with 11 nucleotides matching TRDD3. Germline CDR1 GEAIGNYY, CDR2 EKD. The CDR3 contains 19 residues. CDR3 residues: CACDKVLGDSSWDTRQIFF. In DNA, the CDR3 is TGTGCCTGTGACAAAGTACTGGGGGATAGCTCCTGGGACACCCGACAGATATTTTTC.

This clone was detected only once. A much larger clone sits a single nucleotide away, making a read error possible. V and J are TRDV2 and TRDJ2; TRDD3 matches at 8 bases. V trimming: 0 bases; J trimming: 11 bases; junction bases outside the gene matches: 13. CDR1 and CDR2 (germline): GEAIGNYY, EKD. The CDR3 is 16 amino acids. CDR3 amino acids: CACDTAGTVGYEQLFF. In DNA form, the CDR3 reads TGTGCCTGTGACACCGCGGGTACTGTGGGATACGAGCAACTCTTCTTT.

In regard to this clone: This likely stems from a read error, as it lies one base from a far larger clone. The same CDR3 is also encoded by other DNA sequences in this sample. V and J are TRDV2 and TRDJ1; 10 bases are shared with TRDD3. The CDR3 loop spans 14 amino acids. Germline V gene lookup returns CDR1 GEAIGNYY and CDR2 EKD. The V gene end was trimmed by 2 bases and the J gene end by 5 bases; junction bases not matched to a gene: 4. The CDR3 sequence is CACDMMGDTDKLIF. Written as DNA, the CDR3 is TGTGCCTGTGACATGATGGGGGATACAGATAAACTCATCTTT.

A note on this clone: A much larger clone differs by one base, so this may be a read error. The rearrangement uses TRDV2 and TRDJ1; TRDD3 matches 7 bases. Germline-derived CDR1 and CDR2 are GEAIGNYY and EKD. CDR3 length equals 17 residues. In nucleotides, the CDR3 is TGTGCCTGTGCAGGCCTATCTGGGGGCCTCCACACCGAAAAACTCATCTTT. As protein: CACAGLSGGLHTEKLIF.

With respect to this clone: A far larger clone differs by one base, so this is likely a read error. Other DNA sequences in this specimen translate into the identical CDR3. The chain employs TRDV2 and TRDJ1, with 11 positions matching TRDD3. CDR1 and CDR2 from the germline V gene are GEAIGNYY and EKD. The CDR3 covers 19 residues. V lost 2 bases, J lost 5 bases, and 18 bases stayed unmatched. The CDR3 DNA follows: TGTGCCTGTGACAGACTTCTAGTACTGGGGGATAGTGGCGCAGATAAACTCATCTTT. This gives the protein CACDRLLVLGDSGADKLIF.

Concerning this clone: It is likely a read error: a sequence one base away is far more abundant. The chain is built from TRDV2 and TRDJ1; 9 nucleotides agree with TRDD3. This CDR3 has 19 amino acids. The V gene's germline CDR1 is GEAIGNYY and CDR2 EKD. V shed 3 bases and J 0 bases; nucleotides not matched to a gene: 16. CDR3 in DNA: TGTGCCTGTGACCCCTTGGGTGGGACTGGGGGACCATACACCGATAAACTCATCTTT. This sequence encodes CACDPLGGTGGPYTDKLIF.

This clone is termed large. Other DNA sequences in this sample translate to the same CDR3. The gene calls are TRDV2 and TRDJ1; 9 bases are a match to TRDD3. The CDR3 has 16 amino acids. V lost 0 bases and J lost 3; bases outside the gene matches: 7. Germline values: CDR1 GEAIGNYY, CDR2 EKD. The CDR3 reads CACDTLTGDTADKLIF. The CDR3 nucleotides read TGTGCCTGTGACACCCTTACTGGGGATACGGCCGATAAACTCATCTTT.

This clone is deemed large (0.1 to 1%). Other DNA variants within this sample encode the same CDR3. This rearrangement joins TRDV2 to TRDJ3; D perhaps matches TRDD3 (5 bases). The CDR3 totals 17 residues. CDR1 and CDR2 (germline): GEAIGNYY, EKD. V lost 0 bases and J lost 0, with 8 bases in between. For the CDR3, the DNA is TGTGCCTGTGACACCGCGGATAGCTCCTGGGACACCCGACAGATGTTTTTC. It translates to CACDTADSSWDTRQMFF.

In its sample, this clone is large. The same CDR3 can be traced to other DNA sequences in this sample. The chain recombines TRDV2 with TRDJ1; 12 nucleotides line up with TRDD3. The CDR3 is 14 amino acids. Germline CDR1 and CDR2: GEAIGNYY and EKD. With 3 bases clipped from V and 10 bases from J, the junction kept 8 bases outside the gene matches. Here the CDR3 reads CACDGILGDTALIF. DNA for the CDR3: TGTGCCTGTGACGGGATACTGGGGGATACTGCACTCATCTTT.

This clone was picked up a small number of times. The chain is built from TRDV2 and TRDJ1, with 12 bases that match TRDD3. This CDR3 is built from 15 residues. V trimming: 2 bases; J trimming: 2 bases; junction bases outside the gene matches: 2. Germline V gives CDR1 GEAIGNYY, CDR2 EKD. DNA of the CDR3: TGTGCCTGTGACAAACTGGGGGATACTACCGATAAACTCATCTTT. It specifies CACDKLGDTTDKLIF.

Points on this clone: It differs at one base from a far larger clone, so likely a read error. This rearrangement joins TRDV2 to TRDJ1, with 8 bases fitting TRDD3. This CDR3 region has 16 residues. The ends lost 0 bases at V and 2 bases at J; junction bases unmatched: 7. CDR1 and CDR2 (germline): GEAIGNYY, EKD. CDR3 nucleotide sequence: TGTGCCTGTGACACCCTGGGGGAGGTGCGTACCGATAAACTCATCTTT. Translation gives CACDTLGEVRTDKLIF.

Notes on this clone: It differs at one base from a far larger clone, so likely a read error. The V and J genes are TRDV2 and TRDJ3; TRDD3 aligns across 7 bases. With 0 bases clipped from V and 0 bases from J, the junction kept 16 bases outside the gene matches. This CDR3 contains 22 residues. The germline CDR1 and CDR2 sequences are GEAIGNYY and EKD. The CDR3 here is CACDTVEVTPGGNSWDTRQMFF. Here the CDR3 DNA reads TGTGCCTGTGACACCGTTGAGGTAACACCTGGGGGCAACTCCTGGGACACCCGACAGATGTTTTTC.

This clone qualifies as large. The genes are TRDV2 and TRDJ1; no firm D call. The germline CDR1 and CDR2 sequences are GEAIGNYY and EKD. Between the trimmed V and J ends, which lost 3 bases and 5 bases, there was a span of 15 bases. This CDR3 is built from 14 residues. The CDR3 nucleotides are TGTGCCTGTGACTATGCCTCATCCGGGGATAAACTCATCTTT. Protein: CACDYASSGDKLIF.

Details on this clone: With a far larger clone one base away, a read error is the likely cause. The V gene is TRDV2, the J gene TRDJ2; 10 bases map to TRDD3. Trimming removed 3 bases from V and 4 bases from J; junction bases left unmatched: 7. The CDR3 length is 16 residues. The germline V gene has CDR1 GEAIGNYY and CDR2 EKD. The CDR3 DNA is TGTGCCTGTGACGCCGTGGGGGGATACGCGACAGCACAACTCTTCTTT. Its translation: CACDAVGGYATAQLFF.

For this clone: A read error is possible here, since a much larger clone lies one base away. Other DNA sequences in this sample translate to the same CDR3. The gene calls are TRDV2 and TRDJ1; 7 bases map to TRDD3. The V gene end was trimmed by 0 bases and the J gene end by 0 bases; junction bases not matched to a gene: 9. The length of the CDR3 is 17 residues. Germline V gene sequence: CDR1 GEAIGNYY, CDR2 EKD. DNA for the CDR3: TGTGCCTGTGACACCCTTGGGGATAATCGGGACACCGATAAACTCATCTTT. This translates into CACDTLGDNRDTDKLIF.

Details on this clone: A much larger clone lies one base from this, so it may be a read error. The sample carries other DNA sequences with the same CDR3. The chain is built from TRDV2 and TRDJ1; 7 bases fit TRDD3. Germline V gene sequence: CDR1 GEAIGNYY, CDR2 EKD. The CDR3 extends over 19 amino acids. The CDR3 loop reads CACDTVSGGHRSYTDKLIF. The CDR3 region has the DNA TGTGCCTGTGACACCGTGAGTGGGGGACACCGCAGTTACACTGATAAACTCATCTTT.

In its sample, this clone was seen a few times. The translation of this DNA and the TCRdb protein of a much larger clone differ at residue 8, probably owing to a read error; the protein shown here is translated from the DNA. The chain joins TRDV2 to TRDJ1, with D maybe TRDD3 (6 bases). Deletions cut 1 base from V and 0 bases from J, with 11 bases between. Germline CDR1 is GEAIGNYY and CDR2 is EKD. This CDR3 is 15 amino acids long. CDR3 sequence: CACDTVGVNTDKLIF. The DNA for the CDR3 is TGTGCCTGTGACACGGTGGGGGTAAACACCGATAAACTCATCTTT.

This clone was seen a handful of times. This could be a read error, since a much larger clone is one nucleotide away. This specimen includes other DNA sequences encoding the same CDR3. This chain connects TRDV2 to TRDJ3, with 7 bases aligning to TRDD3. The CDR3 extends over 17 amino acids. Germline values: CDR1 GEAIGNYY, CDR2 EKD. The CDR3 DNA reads TGTGCCTGTGACACGACGGGGATAAGCTGGGACACTCGACAGATGTTTTTC. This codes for CACDTTGISWDTRQMFF.

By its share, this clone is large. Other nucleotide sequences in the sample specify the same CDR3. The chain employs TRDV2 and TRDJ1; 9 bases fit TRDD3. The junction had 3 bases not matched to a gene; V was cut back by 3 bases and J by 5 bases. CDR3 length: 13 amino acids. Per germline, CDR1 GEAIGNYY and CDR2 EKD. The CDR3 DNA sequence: TGTGCCTGTGACGGGCTGGGGGATGATAAACTCATCTTT. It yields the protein CACDGLGDDKLIF.

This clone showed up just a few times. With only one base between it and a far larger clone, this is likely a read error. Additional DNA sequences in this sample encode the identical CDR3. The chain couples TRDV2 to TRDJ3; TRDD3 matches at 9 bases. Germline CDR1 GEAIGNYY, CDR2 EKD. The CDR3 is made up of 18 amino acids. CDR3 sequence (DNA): TGTGCCTGTGACACCGGGGGATACAGCTCCTGGGACACACGACAGATGTTTTTC. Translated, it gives CACDTGGYSSWDTRQMFF.